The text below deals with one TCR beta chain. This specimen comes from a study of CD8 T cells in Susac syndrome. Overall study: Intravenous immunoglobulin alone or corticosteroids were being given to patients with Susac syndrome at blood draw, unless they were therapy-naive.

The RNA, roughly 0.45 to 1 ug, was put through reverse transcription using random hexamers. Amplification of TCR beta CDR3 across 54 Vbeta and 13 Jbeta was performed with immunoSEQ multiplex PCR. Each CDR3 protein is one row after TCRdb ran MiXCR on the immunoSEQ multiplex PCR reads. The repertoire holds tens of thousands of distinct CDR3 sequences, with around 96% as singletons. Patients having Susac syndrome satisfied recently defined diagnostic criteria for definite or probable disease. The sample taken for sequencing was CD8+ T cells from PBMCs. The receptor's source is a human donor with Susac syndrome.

CDR3 sequence reads: CASSLRRGYEQYF. The CDR3, as DNA: TGTGCCAGCAGTTTACGCAGGGGCTACGAGCAGTACTTC. This chain uses TRBV27 with TRBJ2-7, with D perhaps TRBD1 (6 bases). The CDR3 runs 13 residues. Trimming shortened V by 2 bases and J by 3 bases, and 8 bases separated the two germline ends. From germline, CDR1 is MNHEY and CDR2 SMNVEV (reference sequence).